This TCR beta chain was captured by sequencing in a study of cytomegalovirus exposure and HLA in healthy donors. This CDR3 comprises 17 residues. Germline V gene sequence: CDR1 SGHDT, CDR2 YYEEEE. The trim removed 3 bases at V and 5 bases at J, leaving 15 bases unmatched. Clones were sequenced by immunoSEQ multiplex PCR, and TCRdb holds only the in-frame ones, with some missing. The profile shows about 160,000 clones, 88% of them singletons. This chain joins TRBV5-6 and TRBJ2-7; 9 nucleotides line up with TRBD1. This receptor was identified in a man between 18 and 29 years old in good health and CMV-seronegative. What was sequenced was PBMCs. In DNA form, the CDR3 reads TGTGCCAGCAGCTCCACAGTCCGGGACAGGGTGATCCACGAGCAGTACGTC. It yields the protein CASSSTVRDRVIHEQYV.